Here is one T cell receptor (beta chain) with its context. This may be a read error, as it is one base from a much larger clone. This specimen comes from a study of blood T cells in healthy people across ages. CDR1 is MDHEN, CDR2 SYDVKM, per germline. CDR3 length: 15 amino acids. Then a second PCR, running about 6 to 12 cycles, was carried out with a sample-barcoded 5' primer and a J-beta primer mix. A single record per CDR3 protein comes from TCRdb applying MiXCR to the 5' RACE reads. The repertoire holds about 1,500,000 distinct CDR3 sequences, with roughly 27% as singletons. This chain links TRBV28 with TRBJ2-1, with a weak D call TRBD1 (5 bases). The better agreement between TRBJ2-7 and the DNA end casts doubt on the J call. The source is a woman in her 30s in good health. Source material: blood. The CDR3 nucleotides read TGTGCCAGCAGTCCTCAGGGTGTAGTCTACAATGAGCAGTACTTC. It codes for CASSPQGVVYNEQYF.